The 5 T cell receptor beta chains below come from one sample, sequenced in a study of blood T cell repertoires in COVID-19. Assay used: immunoSEQ multiplex PCR; TCRdb lists only in-frame clones, some missing. The sample yields about 76,000 clones, about 86% seen once. Sequences were obtained from peripheral blood. The receptor set was obtained from a human donor in a cohort sampled during active COVID-19.

This clone was detected a few times. In DNA form, the CDR3 reads TGTGCCAGCAGTGAAAAGAGCTACTCTGGAAACACCATATATTTT. Translation: CASSEKSYSGNTIYF. The chain combines TRBV25-1 with TRBJ1-3; D call uncertain. Germline loops: CDR1 MGHDK, CDR2 SYGVNS. This CDR3 comprises 15 residues. The V end was cut by 2 bases, the J end by 0 bases, with 8 bases between.

The V gene is TRBV28, the J gene TRBJ2-1; 7 nucleotides line up with TRBD2. Germline V gene data show CDR1 as MDHEN and CDR2 as SYDVKM. V trimming: 6 bases; J trimming: 4 bases; junction bases outside the gene matches: 3. There are 13 residues in the CDR3. The CDR3 here is CASRWGGYNEQFF. CDR3 in DNA: TGTGCCAGCAGATGGGGGGGTTACAATGAGCAGTTCTTC.

The rearrangement links TRBV13 to TRBJ2-3, with 7 positions matching TRBD1. Germline CDR1 and CDR2: PRHDT and FYEKMQ (reference sequence). Unmatched junction bases numbered 4, after V lost 3 bases and J lost 4 bases. The CDR3 consists of 14 residues. Here the CDR3 DNA reads TGTGCCAGCAGCTTCAGAGGGGGCTCAGATACGCAGTATTTT. It codes for CASSFRGGSDTQYF.

This CDR3 reads CASSKLAGEGEQYF. Written as DNA, the CDR3 is TGTGCCAGCAGCAAACTAGCGGGAGAAGGCGAGCAGTACTTC. This chain connects TRBV11-1 to TRBJ2-7; TRBD2 aligns across 11 bases. In germline, CDR1 is SGHAT, CDR2 FQDESV (reference sequence). This CDR3 region has 14 residues. With 5 bases clipped from V and 6 bases from J, the junction kept 6 bases outside the gene matches.

The rearrangement joins TRBV4-1 to TRBJ2-3, with 11 bases identical to TRBD2. Germline assignment: CDR1 MGHRA and CDR2 YSYEKL. This CDR3 has 19 residues. J was trimmed by 0 bases and V by 0 bases; bases with no gene match: 8. The CDR3: CASSQDGSSGRTSTDTQYF. The CDR3 DNA reads as TGCGCCAGCAGCCAAGATGGGTCTAGCGGGAGGACTAGCACAGATACGCAGTATTTT.